One sample yielded the 30 T cell receptor beta chains listed below, sequenced in a study of immune heterogeneity within non-small cell lung tumors. Bulk tumor genomic DNA, roughly 600 ng per sample, was the template. Doctors removed several biopsies from each primary tumor during surgery, keeping them far apart. The study enrolled patients with untreated, newly diagnosed non-small cell lung cancer who underwent curative surgery. TCR beta CDR3 was amplified by multiplex PCR using 32 V and 13 J primers. TCRdb reanalysed the multiplex PCR reads using MiXCR and keeps one entry per CDR3 protein. This table holds roughly 3,000 distinct CDR3 sequences, about 50% found once. The sequencing sample was made of lung tumor tissue. The receptors originated from a man aged 55-75 years with non-small cell lung cancer.

Turning to this clonotype: Germline and junction disagree at one end, which may indicate a read error. V is TRBV20-1 and J is TRBJ2-7; 7 bases are shared with TRBD2. Germline V gene data show CDR1 as DFQATT and CDR2 as SNEGSKA (reference sequence). This CDR3 is 16 amino acids long. The CDR3 DNA follows: TGCAGTGCTAGAGATCGGGTTAGCGGGCCCTCCTGGGAGCGGTACTTC. Residues: CSARDRVSGPSWERYF.

This clonotype was detected once. The CDR3 nucleotides read TGTGCCAGCAGCGTAGCGGGAGGGGCAGAGACCCAGTACTTC. Amino acids: CASSVAGGAETQYF. The chain is built from TRBV9 and TRBJ2-5; the match to TRBD2 covers 8 bases. This CDR3 region has 14 residues. V shed 0 bases and J 4 bases; nucleotides not matched to a gene: 2. Germline assignment: CDR1 SGDLS and CDR2 YYNGEE.

This clonotype is termed medium-sized. The chain joins TRBV12-3 or TRBV12-4 to TRBJ1-5, with D possibly matching TRBD1 (6 bases). Trimming removed 2 bases at V and 6 bases at J, with 8 bases between. This CDR3 contains 13 residues. The CDR3 region is CASSLRGFQPQHF. The CDR3 bases are TGTGCCAGCAGTTTAAGGGGGTTTCAGCCCCAGCATTTT.

Here the CDR3 reads CASSSASGRAFDTGELFF. CDR3 DNA sequence: TGCGCCAGCAGCAGTGCCAGCGGGAGGGCCTTCGACACCGGGGAGCTGTTTTTT. The V and J genes are TRBV5-1 and TRBJ2-2; 10 bases fit TRBD2. The CDR3 is made up of 18 amino acids. J gave up 3 bases and V 4 bases, and 12 bases lay outside the gene matches. Germline-derived CDR1 and CDR2 are SGHRS and YFSETQ.

Remarks on this clonotype: A much larger clone differs by one base, so this may be a read error. The CDR3 loop is CSYRVNEKLFF. The CDR3 bases are TGCAGCTACAGGGTGAATGAAAAACTGTTTTTT. The chain combines TRBV29-1 with TRBJ1-4; possible D gene TRBD1, 6 bases. Trimming shortened V by 8 bases and J by 5 bases, and 9 bases separated the two germline ends. The germline V gene has CDR1 SQVTM and CDR2 ANQGSEA. The CDR3 is 11 residues long.

This clonotype is judged medium-sized. The rearrangement links TRBV29-1 to TRBJ1-2; 8 positions agree with TRBD1. The germline CDR1 and CDR2 sequences are SQVTM and ANQGSEA. The CDR3 sequence is 12 residues long. The J segment lost 6 bases and the V segment lost 6 bases, leaving 6 bases of the junction unmatched. The CDR3 nucleotides are TGCAGCGTGGGCGGACAGGGCCATGGCTACACCTTC. It translates to CSVGGQGHGYTF. Based on the CDR3 plus reference TRBV29-1 and TRBJ1-2, the full variable domain is SAVISQKPSRDICQRGTSLTIQCQVDSQVTMMFWYRQQPGQSLTLIATANQGSEATYESGFVIDKFPISRPNLTFSTLTVSNMSPEDSSIYLCSVGGQGHGYTFGSGTRLTVV.

The genes are TRBV6-6 and TRBJ1-5; D gene uncertain. Germline CDR1 and CDR2: MNHNY and SVGAGI (reference sequence). There are 16 residues in the CDR3. Trimming left V 0 bases short and J 5 bases short, with 14 bases between. CDR3 bases: TGTGCCAGCAGTTACTCGACGAGCGGCATTCATCAGCCCCAGCATTTT. This gives the protein CASSYSTSGIHQPQHF.

V usage is TRBV19 and J usage is TRBJ2-1; 9 bases agree with TRBD2. V gave up 11 bases and J gave up 8 bases; unmatched junction bases: 13. The CDR3 loop spans 14 amino acids. CDR1 is LNHDA and CDR2 is SQIVND in the germline V gene (reference sequence). The CDR3 here is CAASAGGYRHEQFF. The CDR3 DNA sequence: TGTGCCGCCTCAGCGGGGGGTTACAGGCATGAGCAGTTCTTC.

This clonotype came up a few times. V usage is TRBV30 and J usage is TRBJ2-7, with TRBD1 matching 7 bases. Trimming removed 4 bases from V and 6 bases from J; junction bases left unmatched: 6. Germline V gene data show CDR1 as GTSNPN and CDR2 as SVGIG (reference sequence). CDR3 length: 12 residues. CDR3 DNA: TGTGCCTGGAATAAGGGGGCAGGCGAGCAGTACTTC. Its translation: CAWNKGAGEQYF. Variable domain in full (rest from reference TRBV30 and TRBJ2-7): SQTIHQWPATLVQPVGSPLSLECTVEGTSNPNLYWYRQAAGRGLQLLFYSVGIGQISSEVPQNLSASRPQDRQFILSSKKLLLSDSGFYLCAWNKGAGEQYFGPGTRLTVT.

CDR3 nucleotide sequence: TGTGCCAGCAGCCCCCAGGGTAATTTCAACTACGAGCAGTACTTC. This translates into CASSPQGNFNYEQYF. The V gene is TRBV2, the J gene TRBJ2-7; D possibly corresponds to TRBD1 (5 bases). The germline V and J ends were trimmed by 6 bases and 3 bases, with 18 bases remaining between them. The germline V gene encodes CDR1 SNHLY and CDR2 FYNNEI. The CDR3 length is 15 residues.

In its sample, this clonotype ranks as medium-sized. The chain combines TRBV6-1 with TRBJ1-1; D gene uncertain. The CDR3 is 13 amino acids. Trimming shortened V by 7 bases and J by 5 bases, and 14 bases separated the two germline ends. Germline assignment: CDR1 MNHNS and CDR2 SASEGT. Written as DNA, the CDR3 is TGTGCCAGCATTCGGATGGGAGGGACTGAAGCTTTCTTT. This gives the protein CASIRMGGTEAFF.

This clonotype was seen only a few times. The chain links TRBV2 to TRBJ1-3, with 7 positions matching TRBD1. The V gene's germline CDR1 is SNHLY and CDR2 FYNNEI. The CDR3 runs 15 residues. V dropped 5 bases and J dropped 4; count of bases not matched to a gene: 8. The CDR3 nucleotides read TGTGCCAGCAGTACCCAACCGGGACAGGGAAACACCATATATTTT. This sequence encodes CASSTQPGQGNTIYF.

The chain uses TRBV6-2 or TRBV6-3 and TRBJ2-7; possible D gene TRBD1, 6 bases. V was pared by 0 bases and J by 1 base, with 10 bases between. The CDR3 length is 15 residues. Germline CDR1 is MNHEY and CDR2 is SVGEGT. The CDR3 region is CASSYSTGGSYEQYF. Here the CDR3 DNA reads TGTGCCAGCAGTTACTCGACAGGTGGGTCCTACGAGCAGTACTTC.

The chain links TRBV6-9 to TRBJ1-3, with D uncertain. V dropped 3 bases and J dropped 2 bases, with 8 bases sitting between them. The CDR3 is 14 amino acids. Germline-derived CDR1 and CDR2 are MNHGY and SVAAGI. This CDR3 reads CASSYLEAGNTIYF. The CDR3 DNA reads as TGTGCCAGCAGTTACTTGGAGGCTGGAAACACCATATATTTT.

As DNA, the CDR3 is TGCAGTGCTAGAGATCGGGAAGGGACCGGAAACACCATATATTTT. This sequence encodes CSARDREGTGNTIYF. The chain employs TRBV20-1 and TRBJ1-3; D possibly corresponds to TRBD1 (5 bases). From germline, CDR1 is DFQATT and CDR2 SNEGSKA (reference sequence). Trimming pared 0 bases from V and 4 bases from J, leaving 13 bases between. This CDR3 spans 15 amino acids.

Remarks on this clonotype: The junction does not match germline at one end; this may be a read error. V and J are TRBV20-1 and TRBJ1-6; possible D gene TRBD1, 5 bases. The CDR3 is 18 amino acids. Per germline, CDR1 DFQATT and CDR2 SNEGSKA (reference sequence). CDR3 amino acids: CSARGPLISPVGDSPLHF. CDR3 nucleotides: TGCAGTGCCAGAGGTCCCTTAATATCTCCGGTGGGGGATTCACCCCTCCACTTT.

This clonotype ranks as medium-sized. The J gene is TRBJ1-4, the V gene TRBV29-1; TRBD1 might be the D (6 bases). Trimming cost V 8 bases and J 5 bases, with 9 bases left between them. The CDR3 consists of 11 residues. Germline V lookup: CDR1 SQVTM, CDR2 ANQGSEA. CDR3: CSYRANEKLFF. The CDR3 DNA follows: TGCAGCTACAGGGCGAATGAAAAACTGTTTTTT.

This clonotype qualifies as large. The genes are TRBV20-1 and TRBJ2-7, with D hard to call. From germline, CDR1 is DFQATT and CDR2 SNEGSKA (reference sequence). V shed 0 bases and J shed 6 bases, with 15 bases lying between them. The CDR3 runs 14 residues. For the CDR3, the DNA is TGCAGTGCTAGAGATATAGAACGCCCCCGCGAGCAGTACTTC. Protein product: CSARDIERPREQYF.

The chain uses TRBV11-2 and TRBJ2-5; D might be TRBD1 (6 bases). The V end lost 0 bases, the J end lost 7 bases, and 12 bases lay between the germline ends. Germline V CDR1 and CDR2: SGHAT, FQNNGV. The CDR3 totals 14 residues. The CDR3: CASSLEVGRGTQYF. The CDR3, as DNA: TGTGCCAGCAGCTTAGAGGTTGGCAGGGGGACCCAGTACTTC.

Judged by abundance, this clonotype is large. The chain carries TRBV6-5 and TRBJ1-1; D might be TRBD1 (6 bases). The CDR3 totals 17 residues. Germline V gene lookup returns CDR1 MNHEY and CDR2 SVGAGI. V was pared by 0 bases and J by 0 bases, with 14 bases between. CDR3 nucleotide sequence: TGTGCCAGCAGTTACTCGGTGCAGGGGTTCATGAACACTGAAGCTTTCTTT. Translated, it gives CASSYSVQGFMNTEAFF.

By share, this clonotype counts as large. The rearrangement links TRBV28 to TRBJ1-5; the match to TRBD1 covers 7 bases. The germline V gene encodes CDR1 MDHEN and CDR2 SYDVKM. V shed 3 bases and J 2 bases; nucleotides not matched to a gene: 13. The CDR3 extends over 18 amino acids. The CDR3 spells CASSFLSTGDIGNQPQHF. CDR3 DNA: TGTGCCAGCAGTTTTTTGTCTACAGGGGATATCGGCAATCAGCCCCAGCATTTT.

This clonotype is termed medium-sized. The chain employs TRBV2 and TRBJ2-4; D is uncertain. The CDR3 is 15 amino acids. The ends were cut back, 5 bases at V and 0 bases at J, with 11 bases in the middle. Per the germline V gene, CDR1 is SNHLY and CDR2 is FYNNEI. CDR3 sequence: CASSPDVIAKNIQYF. As DNA, the CDR3 is TGTGCCAGCAGTCCGGACGTTATAGCCAAAAACATTCAGTACTTC.

The chain is built from TRBV7-9 and TRBJ1-4; D unresolved. Looked up from germline, CDR1 is SEHNR and CDR2 is FQNEAQ (reference sequence). CDR3 length equals 17 residues. V was pared by 2 bases and J by 5 bases, with 18 bases between. CDR3 loop: CASSLSFSGGPNEKLFF. The CDR3 DNA is TGTGCCAGCAGCTTATCCTTTTCCGGCGGCCCGAATGAAAAACTGTTTTTT. Using reference TRBV7-9 and TRBJ1-4 for the parts outside the CDR3, the full variable domain is DTGVSQNPRHKITKRGQNVTFRCDPISEHNRLYWYRQTLGQGPEFLTYFQNEAQLEKSRLLSDRFSAERPKGSFSTLEIQRTEQGDSAMYLCASSLSFSGGPNEKLFFGSGTQLSVL.

This clonotype is classed as large (0.1 to 1%). The J gene is TRBJ1-3, the V gene TRBV28; D gene unclear. V was clipped by 4 bases and J by 2 bases, with 9 bases between them. The CDR3 sequence is 14 residues long. Germline V lookup: CDR1 MDHEN, CDR2 SYDVKM. CDR3 protein: CASSSPGAGNTIYF. DNA of the CDR3: TGTGCCAGCAGTTCGCCCGGGGCTGGAAACACCATATATTTT.

This rearrangement joins TRBV15 to TRBJ2-7; D unresolved. The germline CDR1 and CDR2 sequences are LNHNV and YYDKDF (reference sequence). The V gene lost 2 bases and the J gene lost 1 base, with 9 bases spanning the gap. This CDR3 is built from 14 residues. DNA for the CDR3: TGTGCCACCAGCAGAATGACCGGTTCCTACGAGCAGTACTTC. This encodes CATSRMTGSYEQYF.

This clonotype is medium-sized (0.01 to 0.1%) by share. This chain connects TRBV3-1 to TRBJ1-5, with TRBD1 identical over 7 bases. CDR1 is LGHDT and CDR2 is YNNKEL in the germline V gene (reference sequence). The V and J ends lost 1 base and 7 bases, in that order; junction bases with no gene match: 1. The CDR3 runs 13 residues. The CDR3 sequence is CASSQVQGQPQHF. The CDR3 nucleotides are TGTGCCAGCAGCCAAGTACAGGGGCAGCCCCAGCATTTT.

The rearrangement links TRBV27 to TRBJ2-7, with 8 bases that match TRBD2. CDR3 length: 15 residues. V dropped 8 bases and J dropped 2; count of bases not matched to a gene: 11. From germline, CDR1 is MNHEY and CDR2 SMNVEV (reference sequence). CDR3 loop: CASAFRGGGTYEQYF. CDR3 in DNA: TGTGCCAGCGCCTTCCGGGGGGGAGGGACCTACGAGCAGTACTTC.

The chain uses TRBV19 and TRBJ2-2; the match to TRBD2 covers 7 bases. V dropped 4 bases and J dropped 1; count of bases not matched to a gene: 6. This CDR3 is built from 16 residues. The germline V gene has CDR1 LNHDA and CDR2 SQIVND (reference sequence). The CDR3 is CASSRGRAENTGELFF. The DNA of the CDR3 is TGTGCCAGTAGTAGGGGGAGGGCGGAGAACACCGGGGAGCTGTTTTTT. The complete variable domain, with remaining parts taken from reference TRBV19 and TRBJ2-2, reads DGGITQSPKYLFRKEGQNVTLSCEQNLNHDAMYWYRQDPGQGLRLIYYSQIVNDFQKGDIAEGYSVSREKKESFPLTVTSAQKNPTAFYLCASSRGRAENTGELFFGEGSRLTVL.

This rearrangement joins TRBV6-4 to TRBJ1-2; D is possibly TRBD1 (5 bases). In germline, CDR1 is MRHNA, CDR2 SNTAGT. V gave up 4 bases and J gave up 4 bases, with 19 bases separating them. There are 16 residues in the CDR3. CDR3 sequence (DNA): TGTGCCAGCAGTGGGGGGAGGGCTCGGTTGAGCTATGGCTACACCTTC. It translates to CASSGGRARLSYGYTF.

The chain is built from TRBV7-2 and TRBJ1-1; D not resolved. The CDR3 has 13 residues. The V gene's germline CDR1 is SGHTA and CDR2 FQGNSA. The V and J ends lost 1 base and 11 bases respectively, with 14 bases between them. CDR3 bases: TGTGCCAGCAGCTTAGAAGCCTGGGAAGCCGCTTTCTTT. This gives the protein CASSLEAWEAAFF.